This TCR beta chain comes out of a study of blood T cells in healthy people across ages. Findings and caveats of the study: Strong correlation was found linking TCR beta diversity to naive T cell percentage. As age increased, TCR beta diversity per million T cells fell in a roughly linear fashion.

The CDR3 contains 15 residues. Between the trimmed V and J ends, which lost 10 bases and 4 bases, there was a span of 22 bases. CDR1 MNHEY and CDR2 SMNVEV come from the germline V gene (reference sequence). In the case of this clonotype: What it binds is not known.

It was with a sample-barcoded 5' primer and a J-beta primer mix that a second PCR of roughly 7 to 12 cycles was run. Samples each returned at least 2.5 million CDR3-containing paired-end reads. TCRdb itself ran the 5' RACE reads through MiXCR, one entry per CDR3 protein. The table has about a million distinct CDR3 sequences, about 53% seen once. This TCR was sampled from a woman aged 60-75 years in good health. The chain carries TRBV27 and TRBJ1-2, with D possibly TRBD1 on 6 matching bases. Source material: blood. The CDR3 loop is CATSERGGGGYGYTF. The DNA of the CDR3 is TGTGCCACCTCTGAGAGGGGAGGAGGGGGCTATGGCTACACCTTC.